The rows below give T cell receptor beta chains drawn from one sample of a study of blood T cell repertoires in COVID-19. Libraries were prepared by immunoSEQ multiplex PCR; TCRdb keeps only in-frame clonotypes and omits some of them. The profile shows hundreds of thousands of clones, around 90% of them singletons. Source material: PBMCs or T cells enriched from blood (not recorded which). The receptors derive from a middle-aged woman with acute COVID-19. The CDR3 runs from the conserved cysteine through the conserved F or W. The D gene is left open where the match is weak. The size of a clone is reported for some rows only, either as once, few or many, or as a class for expanded clones.

clone_size j_call v_call d_call cdr3_nt cdr3_aa
. TRBJ2-2 TRBV5-1 TRBD2 TGCGCCAGCAGCTTACGGACTAGCGGGACCGGGGAGCTGTTTTTT CASSLRTSGTGELFF
. TRBJ2-3 TRBV4-2 TRBD2 TGTGCCAGCAGCCAAGATACCGGGGGGGGACTTTTGAGCACAGATACGCAGTATTTT CASSQDTGGGLLSTDTQYF
. TRBJ1-1 TRBV7-9 TRBD1 TGTGCCAGCAGCTTGGGACAGGGGGCGGGCACTGAAGCTTTCTTT CASSLGQGAGTEAFF
. TRBJ1-4 TRBV5-6 . TGTGCCAGCAGCTTCACTGCAACTAATGAAAAACTGTTTTTT CASSFTATNEKLFF
. TRBJ1-4 TRBV13 TRBD1 TGTGCCAGCAGCTTTACAACCGGGACAGGGGCCGAAAAACTGTTTTTT CASSFTTGTGAEKLFF
. TRBJ1-1 TRBV10-2 . TGCGCCAGCAGTGAAAGGACATACACTGAAGCTTTCTTT CASSERTYTEAFF
once TRBJ1-1 TRBV6-6 . TGTGCCAGCAGTTACTCACACAGGGAGGAAGCTTTCTTT CASSYSHREEAFF
. TRBJ2-2 TRBV19 . TGTGCCAGTAGTATAGCCGGGACTCCCGGGGAGCTGTTTTTT CASSIAGTPGELFF
. TRBJ1-2 TRBV20-1 . TGCAGTGCTAGTTGGGCAATTAACTATGGCTACACCTTC CSASWAINYGYTF
. TRBJ1-6 TRBV19 . TGTGCCAGTAGTATAGTCGGAGGACGCCAAAATTCACCCCTCCACTTT CASSIVGGRQNSPLHF
. TRBJ1-1 TRBV6-5 TRBD1 TGTGCCAGCAGTTACTCGAACAGGGGGATGGACACTGAAGCTTTCTTT CASSYSNRGMDTEAFF
. TRBJ2-3 TRBV3-1/TRBV3-2 TRBD1 TGTGCCAGCAGCCTGGTTAGGGGGCGGGTCACAGATACGCAGTATTTT CASSLVRGRVTDTQYF
. TRBJ2-1 TRBV11-3 TRBD2 TGTGCCAGCAGCTTAGGGGGGACTAGAGTCAATGAGCAGTTCTTC CASSLGGTRVNEQFF
. TRBJ2-6 TRBV4-2 TRBD1 TGTGCCAGCAGCCGGGACAGGGCTGGGGCCAACGTCCTGACTTTC CASSRDRAGANVLTF
. TRBJ2-1 TRBV5-4 TRBD2 TGTGCCAGCAGCGGGACTAGCGGGGAGCGTCTCTATGAGCAGTTCTTC CASSGTSGERLYEQFF
few TRBJ1-2 TRBV3-1/TRBV3-2 . TGTGCCAGCAGCCAGCGTCAGGGGCCCTATGGCTACACCTTC CASSQRQGPYGYTF
. TRBJ2-7 TRBV5-4 . TGTGCCAGCAGCTCCACGAATCAGGGCGAGCAGTACTTC CASSSTNQGEQYF
once TRBJ1-4 TRBV5-6 . TGTGCCAGCAGTCAAGAAGGGCCCGGTCGGCAGGGAAATGAAAAACTGTTTTTT CASSQEGPGRQGNEKLFF
. TRBJ1-6 TRBV12-5 . TGTGCTAGTGGTTTCATGCAGGGGACAACTTGGGATTCACCCCTCCACTTT CASGFMQGTTWDSPLHF
. TRBJ2-1 TRBV5-1 TRBD1 TGCGCCAGCAGCTCCGAAGGACAGGGTTTCAATGAGCAGTTCTTC CASSSEGQGFNEQFF
. TRBJ1-5 TRBV19 . TGTGCCAGTTCAGGCCTTGGTGGTCAGCCCCAGCATTTT CASSGLGGQPQHF
. TRBJ1-5 TRBV10-3 . TGTGCCATCAGTGCCATCCTCCAGGGTCAGCCCCAGCATTTT CAISAILQGQPQHF
. TRBJ2-3 TRBV16 . TGTGCCAGCGTAAAACCGGGTTACACAGATACGCAGTATTTT CASVKPGYTDTQYF
. TRBJ1-2 TRBV19 . TGTGCCAGTGAGGACAGCCGAGGAGATGGCTACACCTTC CASEDSRGDGYTF
. TRBJ1-2 TRBV6-5 . TGTGCCAGCAGCCGGGGGGGGGCCCCCTCCTATGGCTACACCTTC CASSRGGAPSYGYTF
. TRBJ2-7 TRBV5-1 TRBD2 TGCGCCAGCAGCTCGGGGGTCTGGCGGGGGTCTGGAGAGCAGTACTTC CASSSGVWRGSGEQYF
. TRBJ2-2 TRBV6-2/TRBV6-3 TRBD1 TGTGCCAGCAGTTATCTCCCGAGGACAGGGGGGTGGACCGGGGAGCTGTTTTTT CASSYLPRTGGWTGELFF
. TRBJ2-1 TRBV12-5 TRBD2 TGTGCTAGTGGTTGGAGACTAGCGGGGGTGAATGAGCAGTTCTTC CASGWRLAGVNEQFF
. TRBJ1-2 TRBV12-3/TRBV12-4 . TGTGCCAGCTCCCACAGAAGGATCGGCTACACCTTC CASSHRRIGYTF
. TRBJ1-1 TRBV19 TRBD1 TGTGCCAGTAGTAGGGGACAGGGGGCTCTTAACACTGAAGCTTTCTTT CASSRGQGALNTEAFF
once TRBJ1-2 TRBV6-5 . TGTGCCAGCCCAGGGGTGCGTGGCTACACCTTC CASPGVRGYTF
. TRBJ1-6 TRBV2 . TGTGCCAGCACGCAAGGGGCCTCGAGCTCCTATAATTCACCCCTCCACTTT CASTQGASSSYNSPLHF
once TRBJ1-1 TRBV4-1 . TGCGCCAGCGAGGGGGGGGGAGGCACTGAAGCTTTCTTT CASEGGGGTEAFF
. TRBJ1-5 TRBV5-5 . TGTGCCAGCAGCTTGGTAGGACAGATTAGCAATCAGCCCCAGCATTTT CASSLVGQISNQPQHF
. TRBJ1-5 TRBV19 . TGTGCCACCTCTGGGCCCAATCAGCCCCAGCATTTT CATSGPNQPQHF
. TRBJ1-5 TRBV7-8 . TGTGCCAGCAGCTTAGAGGGTAGGGGGATACGCAATCAGCCCCAGCATTTT CASSLEGRGIRNQPQHF
. TRBJ2-3 TRBV11-2 TRBD2 TGTGCCAGCAAGACTAGCGGAGCAGATACGCAGTATTTT CASKTSGADTQYF
. TRBJ2-3 TRBV27 . TGTGCCAGCAGTTTAATCAGAGTCACCACGGGGACAGATACGCAGTATTTT CASSLIRVTTGTDTQYF
. TRBJ1-5 TRBV10-3 TRBD1 TGTGCCATCAGTGATATCACAGGGGATCAGCCCCAGCATTTT CAISDITGDQPQHF
few TRBJ1-1 TRBV29-1 . TGCAGCGCCCTCGACAGAAGCAACACTGAAGCTTTCTTT CSALDRSNTEAFF
. TRBJ1-1 TRBV10-3 . TGTGCCATCAGTGACCTCTGGGGGCTGGTAGCTTTCTTT CAISDLWGLVAFF
. TRBJ2-2 TRBV4-2 TRBD2 TGTGCCAGCAGCCATCTACGGGGGGGCCGCACCGGGGAGCTGTTTTTT CASSHLRGGRTGELFF
. TRBJ2-7 TRBV7-2 TRBD1 TGTGCCAGCAGCTTCCCGGGACAGGGGCCCCAGCGGGAGCAGTACTTC CASSFPGQGPQREQYF
. TRBJ2-2 TRBV24-1 . TGTGCCACCAGTGCCAGGGGAAATACCGGGGAGCTGTTTTTT CATSARGNTGELFF